This TCR beta chain was identified in a study of siplizumab effects on memory and regulatory T cells. Whole-study results and caveats: It was not possible to assign a naive or memory phenotype to roughly 75-96% of proliferating CD4+ or CD8+ clones. Suppressive capability of dividing Tregs from siplizumab cultures went unverified.

Here immunoSEQ multiplex PCR was the method, and the copy in TCRdb shows in-frame clones only, minus some. The sample carries 85,000 to 130,000 clones, about 90% recorded once. Notes on this clone: Antigen: not known.

Germline V lookup: CDR1 LGHNA, CDR2 YNFKEQ. V was shortened by 6 bases and J by 9 bases, with 24 bases between the two germline ends. The CDR3 length is 16 residues. Source material: CD4+ T cells sorted from blood. This sequence joins TRBV4-2 and TRBJ2-1, with a possible D match to TRBD2 (5 bases). This TCR was sampled from a human donor in good health. Some clones in this sample may be carry-over from other donors' samples. CDR3 region: CASRGPRGRGAVEQFF. Here the CDR3 DNA reads TGTGCCAGCAGAGGTCCTCGGGGTCGTGGAGCGGTTGAGCAGTTCTTC.